Given below is one T cell receptor beta chain in context. Deletions cut 5 bases from V and 0 bases from J, with 16 bases between. CDR3 size: 17 residues. The germline CDR1 and CDR2 sequences are SEHNR and FQNEAQ (reference sequence). The data derive from a study of T cell changes during pregnancy in multiple sclerosis. Method: immunoSEQ multiplex PCR; TCRdb's copy keeps in-frame clones and lacks some. The sample contains 50,000 to 65,000 clones, about 85% of which appear only once. The sample consisted of CD4+ T cells from peripheral blood mononuclear cells, taken in the third trimester of pregnancy. The rearrangement uses TRBV7-9 and TRBJ1-4; TRBD1 might be the D (5 bases). The sequence was obtained from a female donor with multiple sclerosis, enrolled in a pregnancy study. DNA of the CDR3: TGTGCCAGCAGCCCTAGACAGACTTTTGCAACTAATGAAAAACTGTTTTTT. Translation: CASSPRQTFATNEKLFF.